The rows below give T cell receptor beta chains drawn from one sample of a study of shared clonotypes between healthy human individuals. The method was immunoSEQ multiplex PCR; TCRdb's version includes in-frame clones alone and lacks a portion of them. The data show roughly 2.1 million clones, just over 90% seen once. The sample consisted of naive CD8+ T cells from PBMCs. The origin of the receptors is a man aged 18 to 29 in good health. Some clones in this sample may be carry-over from other donors' samples. CDR3s include the opening cysteine and the closing phenylalanine or tryptophan. D genes are given only for firm matches. A clone size is listed for some rows: how often the clone was seen (once, few, many), or a class if it is expanded.

abundance	d_gene	v_gene	len	j_gene	CDR3aa	CDR3nt
once	TRBD2	TRBV4-1	16	TRBJ2-1	CASSPLSGSSYNEQFF	TGCGCCAGCAGCCCCCTAAGCGGGAGCTCCTACAATGAGCAGTTCTTC
-	TRBD1	TRBV29-1	13	TRBJ2-2	CSALTGGSGELFF	TGCAGCGCACTAACAGGGGGCAGCGGGGAGCTGTTTTTT
-	-	TRBV9	17	TRBJ2-3	CASSPSSWRASTDTQYF	TGTGCCAGCAGCCCAAGCAGTTGGCGGGCGAGCACAGATACGCAGTATTTT
-	TRBD2	TRBV28	15	TRBJ2-3	CASSLGAGGMDTQYF	TGTGCCAGCAGTTTAGGGGCGGGAGGGATGGATACGCAGTATTTT
-	TRBD1	TRBV27	17	TRBJ1-2	CASSLWGQGSSNYGYTF	TGTGCCAGCAGTTTGTGGGGACAGGGATCCTCTAACTATGGCTACACCTTC
-	-	TRBV6-5	13	TRBJ1-5	CASSYGGSQPQHF	TGTGCCAGCAGTTACGGTGGATCTCAGCCCCAGCATTTT
few	-	TRBV9	13	TRBJ1-1	CASSSLGSTEAFF	TGTGCCAGCAGTTCTTTGGGGAGCACTGAAGCTTTCTTT
once	-	TRBV14	16	TRBJ2-3	CASSQRETRSIDTQYF	TGTGCCAGCAGCCAACGGGAGACTAGGTCGATAGATACGCAGTATTTT
-	-	TRBV27	16	TRBJ2-2	CASSLSPPMNTGELFF	TGTGCCAGCAGTTTATCCCCCCCGATGAACACCGGGGAGCTGTTTTTT
-	TRBD1	TRBV7-6	14	TRBJ1-2	CASSAGTGSNGYTF	TGTGCCAGCAGCGCCGGGACAGGGTCAAATGGCTACACCTTC
-	TRBD1	TRBV12-5	13	TRBJ1-1	CASGLAGGGEAFF	TGTGCTAGTGGTTTGGCAGGGGGCGGTGAAGCTTTCTTT
-	-	TRBV27	13	TRBJ1-1	CASSSLRGTEAFF	TGTGCCAGCAGTTCCCTCCGGGGAACTGAAGCTTTCTTT
-	TRBD2	TRBV27	15	TRBJ2-1	CASSLWPSGRYEQFF	TGTGCCAGCAGTTTGTGGCCCAGCGGGAGGTATGAGCAGTTCTTC
-	-	TRBV19	15	TRBJ1-1	CASSPHQQGTPEAFF	TGTGCCAGTAGTCCCCACCAACAGGGTACGCCTGAAGCTTTCTTT
-	-	TRBV7-9	13	TRBJ1-3	CASSPGLGNTIYF	TGTGCCAGCAGCCCAGGGTTAGGAAACACCATATATTTT
-	TRBD1	TRBV14	18	TRBJ1-1	CASSQEFGQGAFFAEAFF	TGTGCCAGCAGCCAAGAATTTGGCCAGGGGGCTTTTTTCGCTGAAGCTTTCTTT